The clone carrying this TCR beta chain has a single count. Its antigen is still unknown. CDR3 length equals 16 residues. Germline V gene sequence: CDR1 SGHNT, CDR2 YENEEA. The V segment lost 4 bases and the J segment 2 bases; nucleotides outside the gene matches: 5. PCR amplification relied on 60 Vbeta primers (plus 13 Jbeta primers). Some clones are missing from TCRdb's copy, which holds only in-frame ones; the method was immunoSEQ multiplex PCR. This repertoire shows some 180,000 clones, about four fifths found once; its top ten account for about 1.5%. This record comes from a study of cytomegalovirus exposure and HLA in healthy donors. General study results and limits: One later analysis reportedly identified an Asian-associated ancestry cluster that showed fewer N-insertions than the roughly 620-donor mean. Segments of the TCR beta V type were, in most cases, productive about 87% or about 30% of the time in an earlier analysis. In a later analysis, TCR beta V- and J-gene trimming was associated with a missense DCLRE1C variant.

This chain links TRBV11-3 with TRBJ2-3, with 11 bases matching TRBD2. The material sequenced was PBMCs. This receptor was identified in a woman under 30 in good health and CMV-seronegative. The CDR3 sequence is CASSSGTSGDTDTQYF. CDR3 bases: TGTGCCAGCAGCTCCGGGACTAGCGGAGACACAGATACGCAGTATTTT. The full variable domain, with the rest looked up from reference TRBV11-3 and TRBJ2-3, is EAGVVQSPRYKIIEKKQPVAFWCNPISGHNTLYWYLQNLGQGPELLIRYENEEAVDDSQLPKDRFSAERLKGVDSTLKIQPAELGDSAVYLCASSSGTSGDTDTQYFGPGTRLTVL.